Listed below are T cell receptor beta chains from one sample, sequenced in a study of T cell repertoires in cytomegalovirus infection. MiXCR was run by TCRdb on the reads, yielding one entry per CDR3 protein. The repertoire holds about half a million distinct CDR3 sequences, with roughly 34% as singletons. Their antigen targets remain unknown. Specimen: cultured PBMCs, collected from culture after CMV antigen stimulation. The receptor source for this set is a human donor in good health (CMV status not recorded). Some clones in this sample may be carry-over from other donors' samples. CDR3s include the opening cysteine and the closing phenylalanine or tryptophan. For some rows the clone size is stated as once, few or many, or as a class when expanded; others skip it.

clone size: .
CDR3 length: 15
V gene: TRBV20-1
CDR3 protein: CSVDTGQGRTDTQYF

clone size: .
CDR3 length: 15
V gene: TRBV19
CDR3 protein: CAASTPGYSNQPQHF

clone size: few
CDR3 length: 12
V gene: TRBV29-1
CDR3 protein: CSSRRRDTEAFF

clone size: few
CDR3 length: 15
V gene: TRBV12-5
CDR3 protein: CASGLFVTVNTEAFF

clone size: .
CDR3 length: 15
V gene: TRBV5-6
CDR3 protein: CASSLRVGRGNEQFF

clone size: .
CDR3 length: 13
V gene: TRBV10-3
CDR3 protein: CAISGPEKETQYF

clone size: .
CDR3 length: 13
V gene: TRBV7-2
CDR3 protein: CASREAGGGGYTF

clone size: .
CDR3 length: 18
V gene: TRBV9
CDR3 protein: CASSARGDRLSSYNEQFF

clone size: few
CDR3 length: 15
V gene: TRBV19
CDR3 protein: CASTLSGFSNQPQHF

clone size: many
CDR3 length: 14
V gene: TRBV7-2
CDR3 protein: CASSLDPAGYEQFF

clone size: .
CDR3 length: 15
V gene: TRBV7-2
CDR3 protein: CASSLVDGENSPLHF

clone size: many
CDR3 length: 16
V gene: TRBV6-2/TRBV6-3
CDR3 protein: CASSTRTSGSYNEQFF

clone size: few
CDR3 length: 15
V gene: TRBV7-9
CDR3 protein: CASSLAQGAHYGYTF

clone size: .
CDR3 length: 16
V gene: TRBV11-2
CDR3 protein: CASSPLAGGLGDEQFF

clone size: .
CDR3 length: 21
V gene: TRBV6-2/TRBV6-3
CDR3 protein: CASSYRSKTSGTSGSADTQYF

clone size: .
CDR3 length: 16
V gene: TRBV19
CDR3 protein: CASSPGGWRENTEAFF

clone size: few
CDR3 length: 14
V gene: TRBV6-5
CDR3 protein: CASSFGTGFGAIYF

clone size: once
CDR3 length: 16
V gene: TRBV10-3
CDR3 protein: CAIKGAGEEAYNEQFF

clone size: .
CDR3 length: 14
V gene: TRBV20-1
CDR3 protein: CSAPIDRGYQPQHF

clone size: .
CDR3 length: 14
V gene: TRBV28
CDR3 protein: CASSSPSGGDTQYF

clone size: .
CDR3 length: 13
V gene: TRBV11-2
CDR3 protein: CASSMDRWTEAFF

clone size: few
CDR3 length: 16
V gene: TRBV6-2/TRBV6-3
CDR3 protein: CASSYGTGSWDTEAFF

clone size: .
CDR3 length: 16
V gene: TRBV28
CDR3 protein: CASSSLSGSQNNEQFF

clone size: few
CDR3 length: 14
V gene: TRBV29-1
CDR3 protein: CSVEGGAEPYEQYF

clone size: many
CDR3 length: 15
V gene: TRBV7-3
CDR3 protein: CASSLMISANTEAFF

clone size: .
CDR3 length: 15
V gene: TRBV6-8
CDR3 protein: CASSYAPSSYNEQFF

clone size: .
CDR3 length: 15
V gene: TRBV5-6
CDR3 protein: CASSDRTGFNYGYTF

clone size: .
CDR3 length: 17
V gene: TRBV7-2
CDR3 protein: CASSFTRIRLAKNIQYF

clone size: .
CDR3 length: 16
V gene: TRBV20-1
CDR3 protein: CSAPKPILRFDYGYTF

clone size: .
CDR3 length: 17
V gene: TRBV6-2/TRBV6-3
CDR3 protein: CASTKTPSAGDTGELFF

clone size: few
CDR3 length: 13
V gene: TRBV4-1
CDR3 protein: CASSLTGEYEQYF

clone size: many
CDR3 length: 15
V gene: TRBV14
CDR3 protein: CASSQRQGGNTEAFF

clone size: few
CDR3 length: 13
V gene: TRBV7-8
CDR3 protein: CASSLVLGYGYTF

clone size: .
CDR3 length: 11
V gene: TRBV29-1
CDR3 protein: CSGEDNEKLFF

clone size: .
CDR3 length: 14
V gene: TRBV12-3/TRBV12-4
CDR3 protein: CASTRGDGGYGYTF

clone size: many
CDR3 length: 18
V gene: TRBV7-2
CDR3 protein: CASSLAGLRDTYNSPLHF

clone size: .
CDR3 length: 17
V gene: TRBV24-1
CDR3 protein: CATSPGTSGIRGETQYF

clone size: .
CDR3 length: 17
V gene: TRBV24-1
CDR3 protein: CATSAGTALSGANVLTF

clone size: .
CDR3 length: 15
V gene: TRBV28
CDR3 protein: CASSPRAGNKQPQHF

clone size: many
CDR3 length: 20
V gene: TRBV7-8
CDR3 protein: CASSLGAGLAGGLGTDTQYF

clone size: .
CDR3 length: 14
V gene: TRBV6-2/TRBV6-3
CDR3 protein: CASQLAGAGETQYF

clone size: .
CDR3 length: 10
V gene: TRBV25-1
CDR3 protein: CASFFRRQYF

clone size: .
CDR3 length: 13
V gene: TRBV12-3/TRBV12-4
CDR3 protein: CASSLKLRETQYF

clone size: few
CDR3 length: 15
V gene: TRBV27
CDR3 protein: CASSSERDRRETQYF

clone size: .
CDR3 length: 14
V gene: TRBV2
CDR3 protein: CASRGLAGVGEQFF

clone size: .
CDR3 length: 14
V gene: TRBV18
CDR3 protein: CASSPGGRNSPLHF

clone size: few
CDR3 length: 15
V gene: TRBV2
CDR3 protein: CASSNDGAGADTQYF

clone size: many
CDR3 length: 16
V gene: TRBV7-2
CDR3 protein: CASSLDGSGSGETQYF

clone size: few
CDR3 length: 15
V gene: TRBV28
CDR3 protein: CASRGAGEGSYEQYF

clone size: .
CDR3 length: 16
V gene: TRBV7-2
CDR3 protein: CASSLEVGAGNQPQPF

clone size: .
CDR3 length: 15
V gene: TRBV18
CDR3 protein: CASRLGKKYQETQYF

clone size: .
CDR3 length: 15
V gene: TRBV12-3/TRBV12-4
CDR3 protein: CASSSPTSGMNEQFF

clone size: many
CDR3 length: 17
V gene: TRBV5-6
CDR3 protein: CASSGTDYLRSGNTIYF

clone size: .
CDR3 length: 16
V gene: TRBV20-1
CDR3 protein: CSARPRLAQNYNEQFF

clone size: .
CDR3 length: 16
V gene: TRBV4-1
CDR3 protein: CASSQDRPSSYNEQFF

clone size: .
CDR3 length: 14
V gene: TRBV6-2/TRBV6-3
CDR3 protein: CASSQHENNQPQHF

clone size: .
CDR3 length: 11
V gene: TRBV19
CDR3 protein: CASSYRGYAFF